The 22 T cell receptor beta chains below all came from one sample that was sequenced in a study of T cell clonotyping in hematopoietic cell transplantation. Here immunoSEQ multiplex PCR was the method, and the copy in TCRdb shows in-frame clones only, minus some. The sample includes some 15,000 clones, approximately 61% of them seen just once. Specimen: PBMCs, collected 30 days after allogeneic stem cell transplant. All receptors derive from a male patient aged 45 to 59 who had an allogeneic stem cell transplant from an unrelated donor, so T cells may come from the graft donor. Some clones in this sample may be carry-over from other donors' samples.

The chain carries TRBV29-1 and TRBJ1-3; D might be TRBD1 (5 bases). V lost 2 bases and J lost 3, with 8 bases in between. CDR3 size: 13 residues. The germline V gene has CDR1 SQVTM and CDR2 ANQGSEA. For the CDR3, the DNA is TGCAGCGTTGAAAGGGGTGATGGAAACACCATATATTTT. As protein: CSVERGDGNTIYF.

The sample holds a few counts of this clone. The V call is TRBV28, the J call TRBJ1-5; 11 bases align to TRBD1. Unmatched junction bases numbered 6, after V lost 8 bases and J lost 3 bases. CDR3 length: 15 amino acids. CDR1 and CDR2 (germline): MDHEN, SYDVKM. DNA for the CDR3: TGTGCCAGCCGGACAGGGGGCTGGGACAATCAGCCCCAGCATTTT. Translated: CASRTGGWDNQPQHF. Complete variable domain (other parts from reference TRBV28 and TRBJ1-5): DVKVTQSSRYLVKRTGEKVFLECVQDMDHENMFWYRQDPGLGLRLIYFSYDVKMKEKGDIPEGYSVSREKKERFSLILESASTNQTSMYLCASRTGGWDNQPQHFGDGTRLSIL.

The chain employs TRBV4-1 and TRBJ1-1; 7 bases fit TRBD1. The CDR3 is 14 residues long. In germline, CDR1 is MGHRA, CDR2 YSYEKL. Trimming cost V 2 bases and J 6 bases; bases outside gene matches: 6. This CDR3 reads CASSQLDRDAEAFF. DNA of the CDR3: TGCGCCAGCAGCCAACTTGACAGGGACGCTGAAGCTTTCTTT.

V usage is TRBV28 and J usage is TRBJ1-1; D is unresolved. Germline V gene sequence: CDR1 MDHEN, CDR2 SYDVKM. Deletions cut 1 base from V and 5 bases from J, with 14 bases between. CDR3 length: 15 residues. The CDR3 here is CASSLSPLLGTEAFF. The CDR3, as DNA: TGTGCCAGCAGTTTATCTCCCCTCTTGGGGACTGAAGCTTTCTTT.

The chain links TRBV30 to TRBJ1-1; D gene ambiguous. CDR1 GTSNPN and CDR2 SVGIG come from the germline V gene (reference sequence). V was shortened by 2 bases and J by 5 bases, with 12 bases between the two germline ends. The CDR3 loop spans 13 amino acids. This CDR3 is CAWSPTVYTEAFF. CDR3 sequence (DNA): TGTGCCTGGAGTCCGACGGTTTATACTGAAGCTTTCTTT. The entire variable domain, with the rest obtained from reference TRBV30 and TRBJ1-1, is as follows: SQTIHQWPATLVQPVGSPLSLECTVEGTSNPNLYWYRQAAGRGLQLLFYSVGIGQISSEVPQNLSASRPQDRQFILSSKKLLLSDSGFYLCAWSPTVYTEAFFGQGTRLTVV.

V gene TRBV6-5 combines with J gene TRBJ1-2; D is unresolved. Germline CDR1 is MNHEY and CDR2 is SVGAGI. V was shortened by 10 bases and J by 8 bases, with 23 bases between the two germline ends. The CDR3 is 14 amino acids. CDR3 protein: CATLPTLGETGYTF. CDR3 nucleotides: TGTGCCACCCTCCCCACGCTCGGGGAGACAGGCTACACCTTC.

The genes are TRBV2 and TRBJ1-1; 8 bases align to TRBD1. Looked up from germline, CDR1 is SNHLY and CDR2 is FYNNEI. V trimming: 6 bases; J trimming: 1 base; junction bases outside the gene matches: 1. CDR3 length equals 13 residues. Here the CDR3 DNA reads TGTGCCAGCAGAACAGGGGGGAACACTGAAGCTTTCTTT. Protein: CASRTGGNTEAFF.

This chain uses TRBV5-6 with TRBJ2-1; the match to TRBD1 covers 9 bases. This CDR3 spans 15 amino acids. The germline gives CDR1 SGHDT, CDR2 YYEEEE. V trimming: 1 base; J trimming: 3 bases; junction bases outside the gene matches: 2. The CDR3 nucleotides are TGTGCCAGCAGCTTGCGGGACAGGGACTACAATGAGCAGTTCTTC. It is translated as CASSLRDRDYNEQFF.

This chain joins TRBV28 and TRBJ2-7, with a tentative D call TRBD2 (5 bases). This CDR3 spans 14 amino acids. Germline V gene data show CDR1 as MDHEN and CDR2 as SYDVKM. Trimming removed 6 bases at V and 0 bases at J, with 12 bases between. This CDR3 is CASRASSSSYEQYF. CDR3 nucleotides: TGTGCCAGCAGGGCTAGCTCGAGCTCCTACGAGCAGTACTTC.

The rearrangement uses TRBV4-3 and TRBJ1-1; D is uncertain. The CDR3 spans 15 residues. V was trimmed by 2 bases and J by 0 bases, leaving 10 bases between them. The germline CDR1 and CDR2 sequences are LGHNA and YSLEER. CDR3 nucleotide sequence: TGCGCCAGCAGCCAATTTCAGGAATTGAACACTGAAGCTTTCTTT. Translation gives CASSQFQELNTEAFF.

This rearrangement joins TRBV30 to TRBJ1-1; unclear D gene. The CDR3 consists of 12 residues. Germline CDR1 GTSNPN, CDR2 SVGIG (reference sequence). Trimming stripped 2 bases from V and 7 bases from J, with 11 bases between. The CDR3 spells CAWSRQAGEAFF. In DNA, the CDR3 is TGTGCCTGGAGTAGGCAGGCGGGTGAAGCTTTCTTT.

The chain uses TRBV30 and TRBJ1-2, with TRBD1 matching 8 bases. Unmatched junction bases numbered 13, after V lost 8 bases and J lost 8 bases. This CDR3 spans 13 amino acids. Germline V gene data show CDR1 as GTSNPN and CDR2 as SVGIG (reference sequence). CDR3 sequence (DNA): TGTGCCGTCAGTCGGGACAGGCCGATGGGCTACACCTTC. Translating it yields CAVSRDRPMGYTF.

The V call is TRBV7-2, the J call TRBJ2-5; no firm D call. CDR3 size: 13 residues. V gave up 3 bases and J gave up 2 bases, with 7 bases separating them. Germline V CDR1 and CDR2: SGHTA, FQGNSA. The CDR3 sequence is CASSFSSQETQYF. In DNA form, the CDR3 reads TGTGCCAGCAGCTTCTCTTCTCAAGAGACCCAGTACTTC.

This chain joins TRBV30 and TRBJ1-1; D ambiguous. V shed 0 bases and J shed 11 bases, with 16 bases lying between them. The CDR3 contains 13 residues. Germline V gene sequence: CDR1 GTSNPN, CDR2 SVGIG (reference sequence). DNA for the CDR3: TGTGCCTGGAGTGTATCGGGAGTTGGCGGGGCTTTCTTT. It is translated as CAWSVSGVGGAFF. Full variable domain (missing parts from reference TRBV30 and TRBJ1-1): SQTIHQWPATLVQPVGSPLSLECTVEGTSNPNLYWYRQAAGRGLQLLFYSVGIGQISSEVPQNLSASRPQDRQFILSSKKLLLSDSGFYLCAWSVSGVGGAFFGQGTRLTVV.

J is TRBJ2-1 and V is TRBV5-1, with 9 bases lining up with TRBD1. J lost 12 bases, V lost 4 bases, and 11 bases had no gene match. The germline gives CDR1 SGHRS, CDR2 YFSETQ. The CDR3 has 14 amino acids. CDR3: CASSQGQGVGGQFF. Written as DNA, the CDR3 is TGCGCCAGCAGCCAGGGACAGGGTGTCGGTGGGCAGTTCTTC.

V gene TRBV30 combines with J gene TRBJ2-7, with TRBD2 matching 7 bases. V gave up 1 base and J gave up 4 bases; unmatched junction bases: 10. The germline V gene has CDR1 GTSNPN and CDR2 SVGIG (reference sequence). CDR3 length equals 15 residues. The CDR3 bases are TGTGCCTGGAGTGGCTATGGGGGAGGGAGGTACGAGCAGTACTTC. Translated, it gives CAWSGYGGGRYEQYF.

This clone has only a few counts. J is TRBJ1-2 and V is TRBV5-1; the D gene is possibly TRBD1 (6 bases). The CDR3 contains 15 residues. V dropped 0 bases and J dropped 7 bases, with 16 bases sitting between them. CDR1 is SGHRS and CDR2 is YFSETQ in the germline V gene. CDR3: CASSLGLARGGGYTF. For the CDR3, the DNA is TGCGCCAGCAGCTTGGGGCTGGCCAGGGGCGGTGGCTACACCTTC. Looking up the rest from reference TRBV5-1 and TRBJ1-2 gives the full variable domain: KAGVTQTPRYLIKTRGQQVTLSCSPISGHRSVSWYQQTPGQGLQFLFEYFSETQRNKGNFPGRFSGRQFSNSRSEMNVSTLELGDSALYLCASSLGLARGGGYTFGSGTRLTVV.

The chain couples TRBV6-1 to TRBJ2-5, with D perhaps TRBD1 or TRBD2 (5 bases each). The CDR3 is made up of 13 amino acids. Germline CDR1 reads MNHNS; CDR2 reads SASEGT. The V end was cut by 4 bases, the J end by 1 base, with 7 bases between. The CDR3 loop is CASSGGSQETQYF. DNA of the CDR3: TGTGCCAGCAGTGGGGGGAGCCAAGAGACCCAGTACTTC.

The rearrangement joins TRBV25-1 to TRBJ1-1; weak D call: TRBD1 (6 bases). The CDR3 contains 13 residues. Trimming cost V 8 bases and J 4 bases, with 14 bases left between them. Germline V gene sequence: CDR1 MGHDK, CDR2 SYGVNS. The CDR3 loop reads CASVRDMGTEAFF. CDR3 nucleotides: TGTGCCAGCGTCCGGGACATGGGCACTGAAGCTTTCTTT.

V and J are TRBV19 and TRBJ1-1; D ambiguous. The CDR3 length is 13 residues. Trimming left V 5 bases short and J 5 bases short, with 12 bases between. The germline V gene has CDR1 LNHDA and CDR2 SQIVND (reference sequence). CDR3 in amino acids: CASSRSVETEAFF. The CDR3 region has the DNA TGTGCCAGTAGTCGTAGCGTTGAGACTGAAGCTTTCTTT.

The chain is built from TRBV5-1 and TRBJ2-7; 9 nucleotides line up with TRBD1. The germline CDR1 and CDR2 sequences are SGHRS and YFSETQ. This CDR3 region has 16 residues. Germline trimming cut 4 bases from V and 7 bases from J; bases unmatched to any gene: 15. The CDR3 region is CASSAAPGQGTGEQYF. The CDR3 DNA reads TGCGCCAGCAGCGCGGCCCCGGGACAGGGTACGGGGGAGCAGTACTTC.

CDR3 residues: CASRRTGFEKLFF. In DNA form, the CDR3 reads TGTGCCAGCAGGAGGACAGGGTTTGAAAAACTGTTTTTT. This sequence joins TRBV28 and TRBJ1-4; 8 nucleotides match TRBD1. The CDR3 totals 13 residues. J was trimmed by 7 bases and V by 6 bases; bases with no gene match: 4. CDR1 MDHEN and CDR2 SYDVKM come from the germline V gene.